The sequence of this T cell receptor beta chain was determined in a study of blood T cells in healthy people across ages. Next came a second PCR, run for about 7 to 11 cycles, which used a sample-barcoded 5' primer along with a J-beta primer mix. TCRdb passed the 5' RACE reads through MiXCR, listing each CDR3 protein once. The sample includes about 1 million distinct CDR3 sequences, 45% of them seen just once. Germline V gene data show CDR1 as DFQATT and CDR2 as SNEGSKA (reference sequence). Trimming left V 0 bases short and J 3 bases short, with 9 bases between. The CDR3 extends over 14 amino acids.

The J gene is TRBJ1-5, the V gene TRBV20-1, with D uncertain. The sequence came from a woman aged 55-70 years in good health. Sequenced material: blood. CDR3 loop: CSARDRKANQPQHF. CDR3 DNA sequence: TGCAGTGCTAGAGATCGAAAAGCCAATCAGCCCCAGCATTTT.